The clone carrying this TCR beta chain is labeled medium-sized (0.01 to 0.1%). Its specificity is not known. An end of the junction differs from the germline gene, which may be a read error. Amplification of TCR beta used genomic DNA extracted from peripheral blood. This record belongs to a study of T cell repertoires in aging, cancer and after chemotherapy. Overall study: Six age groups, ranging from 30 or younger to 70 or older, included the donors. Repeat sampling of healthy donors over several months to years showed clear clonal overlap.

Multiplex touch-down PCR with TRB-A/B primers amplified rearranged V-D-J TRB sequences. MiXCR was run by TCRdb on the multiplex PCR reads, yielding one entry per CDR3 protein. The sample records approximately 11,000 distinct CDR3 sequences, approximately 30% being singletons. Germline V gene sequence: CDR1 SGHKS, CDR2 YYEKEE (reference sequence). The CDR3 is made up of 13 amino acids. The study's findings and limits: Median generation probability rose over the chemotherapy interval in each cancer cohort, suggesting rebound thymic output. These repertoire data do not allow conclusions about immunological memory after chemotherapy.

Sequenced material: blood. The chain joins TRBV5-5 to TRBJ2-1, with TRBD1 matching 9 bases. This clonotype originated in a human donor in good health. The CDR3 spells CASSPGSGTGSLF. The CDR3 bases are TGTGCCAGCAGCCCTGGGAGCGGGACAGGGAGCCTCTTC.